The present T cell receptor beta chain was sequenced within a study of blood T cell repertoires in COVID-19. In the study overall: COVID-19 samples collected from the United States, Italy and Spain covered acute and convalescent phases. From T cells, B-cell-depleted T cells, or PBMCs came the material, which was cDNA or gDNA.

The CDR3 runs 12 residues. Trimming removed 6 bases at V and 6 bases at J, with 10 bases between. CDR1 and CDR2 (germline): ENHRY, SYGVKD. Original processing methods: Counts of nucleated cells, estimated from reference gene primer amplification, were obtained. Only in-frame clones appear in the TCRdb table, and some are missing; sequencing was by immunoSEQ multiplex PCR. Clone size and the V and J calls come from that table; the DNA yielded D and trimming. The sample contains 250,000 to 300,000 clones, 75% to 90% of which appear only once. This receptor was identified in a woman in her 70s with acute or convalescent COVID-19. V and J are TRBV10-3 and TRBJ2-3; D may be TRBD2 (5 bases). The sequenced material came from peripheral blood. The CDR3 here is CAIRDSGDTQYF. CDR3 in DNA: TGTGCCATCAGGGACTCTGGGGATACGCAGTATTTT.